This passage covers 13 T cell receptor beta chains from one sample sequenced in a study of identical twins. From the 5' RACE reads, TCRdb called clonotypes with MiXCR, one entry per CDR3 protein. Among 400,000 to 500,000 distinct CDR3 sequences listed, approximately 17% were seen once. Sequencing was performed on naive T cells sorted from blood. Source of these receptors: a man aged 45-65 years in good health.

The CDR3 here is CASSEGWTGVFYEQYF. CDR3 sequence (DNA): TGTGCCAGCAGTGAAGGATGGACAGGGGTCTTCTACGAGCAGTACTTC. This chain joins TRBV6-1 and TRBJ2-7; 9 bases are a match to TRBD1. Per the germline V gene, CDR1 is MNHNS and CDR2 is SASEGT. V dropped 1 base and J dropped 3; count of bases not matched to a gene: 7. CDR3 length: 16 residues.

The CDR3 loop is CASSQASGKADTQYF. DNA for the CDR3: TGCGCCAGCAGCCAAGCATCGGGGAAGGCAGATACGCAGTATTTT. V and J are TRBV4-3 and TRBJ2-3; tentatively, D is TRBD2 (5 bases). This CDR3 is built from 15 residues. V lost 1 base, J lost 4 bases, and 12 bases lay in between. Germline-derived CDR1 and CDR2 are LGHNA and YSLEER.

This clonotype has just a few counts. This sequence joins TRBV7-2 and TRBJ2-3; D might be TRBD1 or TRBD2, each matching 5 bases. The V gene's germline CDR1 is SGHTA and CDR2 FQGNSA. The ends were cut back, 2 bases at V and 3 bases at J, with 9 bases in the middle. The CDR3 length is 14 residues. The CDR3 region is CASSLSGRTDTQYF. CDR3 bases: TGTGCCAGCAGCTTATCGGGGCGAACAGATACGCAGTATTTT.

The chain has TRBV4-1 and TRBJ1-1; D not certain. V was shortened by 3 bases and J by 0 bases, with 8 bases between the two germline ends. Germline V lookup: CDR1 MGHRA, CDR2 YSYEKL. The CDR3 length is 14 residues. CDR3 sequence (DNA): TGCGCCAGCAGCCACGGAATGATGAACACTGAAGCTTTCTTT. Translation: CASSHGMMNTEAFF.

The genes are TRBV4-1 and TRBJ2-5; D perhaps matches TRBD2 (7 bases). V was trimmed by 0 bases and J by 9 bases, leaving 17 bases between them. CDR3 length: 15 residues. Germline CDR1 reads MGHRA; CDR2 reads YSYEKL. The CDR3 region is CASSQDEQGLRAQYF. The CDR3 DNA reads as TGCGCCAGCAGCCAAGATGAACAGGGACTAAGGGCCCAGTACTTC.

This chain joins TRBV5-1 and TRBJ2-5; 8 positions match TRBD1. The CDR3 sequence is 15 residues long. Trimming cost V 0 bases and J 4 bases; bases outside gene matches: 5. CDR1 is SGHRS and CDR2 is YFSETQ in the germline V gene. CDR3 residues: CASSLGTGLSETQYF. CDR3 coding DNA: TGCGCCAGCAGCTTGGGGACAGGGCTCTCAGAGACCCAGTACTTC.

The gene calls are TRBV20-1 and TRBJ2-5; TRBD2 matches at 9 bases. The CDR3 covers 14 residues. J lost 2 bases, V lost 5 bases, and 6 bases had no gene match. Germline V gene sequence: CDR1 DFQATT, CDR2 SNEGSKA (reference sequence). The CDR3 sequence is CSAQRGAKQETQYF. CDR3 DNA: TGCAGTGCTCAGCGGGGGGCGAAACAAGAGACCCAGTACTTC.

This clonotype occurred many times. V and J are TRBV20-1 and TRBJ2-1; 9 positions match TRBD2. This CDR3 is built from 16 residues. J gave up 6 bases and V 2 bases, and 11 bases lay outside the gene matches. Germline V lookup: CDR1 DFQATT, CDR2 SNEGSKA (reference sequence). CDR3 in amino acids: CSARRRVREGRNEQFF. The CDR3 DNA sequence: TGCAGTGCTAGACGACGGGTGCGGGAGGGCCGCAATGAGCAGTTCTTC.

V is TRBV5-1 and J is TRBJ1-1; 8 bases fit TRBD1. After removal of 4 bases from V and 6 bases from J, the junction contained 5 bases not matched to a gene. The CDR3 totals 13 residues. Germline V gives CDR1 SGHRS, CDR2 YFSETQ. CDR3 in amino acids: CASSATGDSEAFF. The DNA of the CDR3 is TGCGCCAGCAGCGCGACAGGGGATTCTGAAGCTTTCTTT.

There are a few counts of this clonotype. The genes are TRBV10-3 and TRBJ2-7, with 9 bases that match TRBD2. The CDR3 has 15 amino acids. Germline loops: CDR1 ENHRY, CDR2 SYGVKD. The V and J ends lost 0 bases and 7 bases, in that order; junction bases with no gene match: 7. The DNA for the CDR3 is TGTGCCATCAGTGAGTCGGGTCTAGCGGGGTTAGAGCAGTACTTC. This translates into CAISESGLAGLEQYF.

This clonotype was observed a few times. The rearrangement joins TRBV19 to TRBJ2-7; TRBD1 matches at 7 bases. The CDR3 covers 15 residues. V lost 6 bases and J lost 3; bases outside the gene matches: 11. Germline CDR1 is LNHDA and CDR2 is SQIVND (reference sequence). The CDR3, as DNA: TGTGCCAGTAGAAAACCGGGACAGCCGTACTACGAGCAGTACTTC. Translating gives CASRKPGQPYYEQYF.

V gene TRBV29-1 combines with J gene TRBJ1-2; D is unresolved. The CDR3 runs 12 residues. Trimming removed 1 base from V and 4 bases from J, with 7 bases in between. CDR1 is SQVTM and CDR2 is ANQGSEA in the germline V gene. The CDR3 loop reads CSVEGARYGYTF. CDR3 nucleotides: TGCAGCGTTGAAGGGGCTCGCTATGGCTACACCTTC.

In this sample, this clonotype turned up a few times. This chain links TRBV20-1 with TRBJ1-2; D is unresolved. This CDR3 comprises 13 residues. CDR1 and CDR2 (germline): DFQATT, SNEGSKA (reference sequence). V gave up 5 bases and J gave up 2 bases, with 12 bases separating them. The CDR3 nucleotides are TGCAGTGCTCCTCGGCCGGGAAACTATGGCTACACCTTC. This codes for CSAPRPGNYGYTF.